This T cell receptor beta chain was identified during a study of cytomegalovirus exposure and HLA in healthy donors. Study context: Within an early data release were roughly 83 million unique TCRs drawn from HLA-typed donors. Study-level points and caveats: Cytomegalovirus-associated status was assigned to approximately 160 TCR beta chains.

PCR involved 60 Vbeta and 13 Jbeta primers. The protocol was immunoSEQ multiplex PCR, while the TCRdb copy is restricted to in-frame clones and leaves out a portion. The table shows tens of thousands of clones, with approximately 79% occurring only once. This CDR3 region has 16 residues. After removal of 6 bases from V and 8 bases from J, the junction contained 13 bases not matched to a gene. The germline V gene encodes CDR1 WSHSY and CDR2 SAAADI. A remark on this clone: As yet, its antigen is unknown.

This TCR derives from a man aged 25 to 40 in good health and CMV-seronegative. The chain recombines TRBV10-2 with TRBJ1-2; 12 bases align to TRBD1. Sequencing input: PBMCs. The chain's CDR3 is CASSRDRGLIVRGYTF. CDR3 bases: TGCGCCAGCAGCCGGGACAGGGGGCTTATCGTTCGGGGCTACACCTTC.